This entry concerns a single TCR beta chain. This entry is derived from a study of cytomegalovirus exposure and HLA in healthy donors. Primers for the PCR totalled 60 Vbeta and 13 Jbeta. Repertoires were generated with immunoSEQ multiplex PCR, while TCRdb's copy carries only in-frame clones and drops some. The sample carries 180,000 or so clones, around 80% recorded once. Trimming shortened V by 3 bases and J by 3 bases, and 22 bases separated the two germline ends. CDR3 size: 18 residues. The germline V gene has CDR1 MNHEY and CDR2 SMNVEV (reference sequence). The chain recombines TRBV27 with TRBJ2-3, with TRBD1 as a possible D gene (6 bases). The origin of this receptor is a man aged 18 to 29 in good health and CMV-seronegative. The material sequenced was PBMCs. The CDR3 coding sequence is TGTGCCAGCAGTTTCATAGCACAGGGCTCACAGAGTACAGATACGCAGTATTTT. It translates to CASSFIAQGSQSTDTQYF.